The clone carrying this T cell receptor (beta chain) is a singleton in its sample. Its antigen remains unidentified. This sample is part of a study of cytomegalovirus exposure and HLA in healthy donors. Overall study findings and caveats: Prior analysis indicated that the majority of TCR beta V segments exhibited productivity approximately 87% or approximately 30% of the time. In vitro work confirmed that a few CMV-associated chains recognize CMV antigens. According to the study, 180 or so TCR beta chains were cytomegalovirus-associated.

After removal of 7 bases from V and 0 bases from J, the junction contained 14 bases not matched to a gene. This CDR3 spans 17 amino acids. The germline gives CDR1 SGDLS, CDR2 YYNGEE. The PCR was carried out with 60 Vbeta primers and 13 Jbeta primers. The repertoire was sequenced with immunoSEQ multiplex PCR; TCRdb's copy has only in-frame clones and lacks some. Seen here are some 95,000 clones, roughly 80% observed once, and the top ten hold approximately 7%. Material for sequencing was PBMCs. The receptor's source is a man between 45 and 60 years old in good health and CMV-seropositive. The J gene is TRBJ2-3, the V gene TRBV9; 7 positions agree with TRBD2. CDR3 DNA: TGTGCCAGCGCCGGGGGGAGGGAGAGCACTAGCACAGATACGCAGTATTTT. It codes for CASAGGRESTSTDTQYF.